These 25 T cell receptor beta chains originate from one sample sequenced in a study of response to subunit inactivated influenza vaccine. TCRdb reprocessed the RT-PCR reads via MiXCR and lists one record per CDR3 protein. The sample includes 600,000 to 700,000 distinct CDR3 sequences, 11% to 15% of them seen just once. Source: PBMCs from blood, taken less than 15 days before vaccination. These receptors originate from a man aged 50-59 years who received an inactivated influenza vaccine.

The chain recombines TRBV9 with TRBJ2-7, with no clear D. Trimming pared 0 bases from V and 0 bases from J, leaving 10 bases between. The CDR3 is 15 residues long. CDR1 and CDR2 from the germline V gene are SGDLS and YYNGEE. Written as DNA, the CDR3 is TGTGCCAGCAGCGTAGGGTTTAGCCACTCCTACGAGCAGTACTTC. Amino acid sequence: CASSVGFSHSYEQYF.

At least ten counts were recorded for this clonotype. The chain uses TRBV12-3 or TRBV12-4 and TRBJ1-2, with a tentative D call TRBD1 (6 bases). CDR3 length equals 12 residues. The V end lost 3 bases, the J end lost 5 bases, and 7 bases lay between the germline ends. In nucleotides, the CDR3 is TGTGCCAGCAGTTTGGACAGATATGGCTACACCTTC. Translated, it gives CASSLDRYGYTF.

This clonotype showed up just a few times. The chain carries TRBV6-2 or TRBV6-3 and TRBJ2-1, with TRBD2 matching 8 bases. Germline values: CDR1 MNHEY, CDR2 SVGEGT. The J segment lost 7 bases and the V segment lost 2 bases, leaving 7 bases of the junction unmatched. The CDR3 is 15 amino acids. CDR3 sequence: CASSYEASGYNEQFF. The DNA of the CDR3 is TGTGCCAGCAGTTACGAGGCTAGCGGGTATAATGAGCAGTTCTTC.

This clonotype was counted only a few times. The chain uses TRBV20-1 and TRBJ2-1, with TRBD2 identical over 8 bases. The CDR3 runs 19 residues. V lost 0 bases, J lost 0 bases, and 13 bases stayed unmatched. CDR1 DFQATT and CDR2 SNEGSKA come from the germline V gene (reference sequence). The CDR3 reads CSARDLSSGHPSSYNEQFF. The DNA for the CDR3 is TGCAGTGCTAGAGATCTGTCTAGCGGGCATCCAAGCTCCTACAATGAGCAGTTCTTC.

There are a few counts of this clonotype. The chain employs TRBV28 and TRBJ2-7; D is ambiguous. The germline V gene has CDR1 MDHEN and CDR2 SYDVKM. The V end lost 6 bases, the J end lost 0 bases, and 15 bases lay between the germline ends. The CDR3 length is 15 residues. In DNA, the CDR3 is TGTGCCAGCAGACGCTACGCGGTCGTCTCCTACGAGCAGTACTTC. It translates to CASRRYAVVSYEQYF.

The sample holds many counts of this clonotype. The chain employs TRBV6-2 or TRBV6-3 and TRBJ2-1; D ambiguous. Trimming took off 5 bases at V and 2 bases at J, with 7 bases between the two ends. CDR3 size: 13 residues. Germline CDR1 MNHEY, CDR2 SVGEGT. This CDR3 reads CASSPRTYNEQFF. DNA for the CDR3: TGTGCCAGCAGTCCTAGGACCTACAATGAGCAGTTCTTC.

The V and J genes are TRBV6-5 and TRBJ2-6, with 7 bases that match TRBD1. The CDR3 totals 17 residues. V was clipped by 4 bases and J by 0 bases; unmatched bases: 6. The germline CDR1 and CDR2 sequences are MNHEY and SVGAGI. CDR3 loop: CASSSGGYYSGANVLTF. The DNA of the CDR3 is TGTGCCAGCAGTTCAGGGGGTTACTACTCTGGGGCCAACGTCCTGACTTTC.

The chain recombines TRBV2 with TRBJ2-3; possibly TRBD1 for D (5 bases). V was pared by 1 base and J by 3 bases, with 8 bases between. Germline-derived CDR1 and CDR2 are SNHLY and FYNNEI. CDR3 length: 14 amino acids. The CDR3 sequence: CASSEGQPTDTQYF. CDR3 coding DNA: TGTGCCAGCAGTGAAGGACAGCCAACAGATACGCAGTATTTT.

The chain is built from TRBV6-2 or TRBV6-3 and TRBJ2-1; perhaps D is TRBD1 or TRBD2 (5 bases each). The CDR3 sequence is 15 residues long. Germline CDR1 reads MNHEY; CDR2 reads SVGEGT. The V gene lost 2 bases and the J gene lost 7 bases, with 15 bases spanning the gap. The CDR3 sequence: CASSYATGGLNEQFF. The CDR3 region has the DNA TGTGCCAGCAGTTACGCCACAGGAGGATTGAATGAGCAGTTCTTC.

This clonotype occurred a few times. V usage is TRBV20-1 and J usage is TRBJ2-7; no clear D. The CDR3 is made up of 11 amino acids. Germline CDR1 is DFQATT and CDR2 is SNEGSKA (reference sequence). V lost 5 bases, J lost 4 bases, and 9 bases lay in between. In nucleotides, the CDR3 is TGCAGTGCTGGGCTGATTTACGAGCAGTACTTC. Amino acid sequence: CSAGLIYEQYF.

The sample holds a few counts of this clonotype. The chain combines TRBV5-6 with TRBJ1-1; D uncertain. Germline assignment: CDR1 SGHDT and CDR2 YYEEEE. V was cut by 2 bases and J by 5 bases, with 13 bases left in between. There are 14 residues in the CDR3. The DNA for the CDR3 is TGTGCCAGCAGCTTTGATACACCGAATACTGAAGCTTTCTTT. Amino acids: CASSFDTPNTEAFF.

J is TRBJ2-2 and V is TRBV9, with a tentative D call TRBD1 (6 bases). The CDR3 covers 14 residues. Trimming removed 3 bases at V and 3 bases at J, with 9 bases between. The V gene's germline CDR1 is SGDLS and CDR2 YYNGEE. Here the CDR3 reads CASSARTDTGELFF. The CDR3 DNA is TGTGCCAGCAGCGCGAGGACAGACACCGGGGAGCTGTTTTTT. Using reference TRBV9 and TRBJ2-2 for the parts outside the CDR3, the full variable domain is DSGVTQTPKHLITATGQRVTLRCSPRSGDLSVYWYQQSLDQGLQFLIQYYNGEERAKGNILERFSAQQFPDLHSELNLSSLELGDSALYFCASSARTDTGELFFGEGSRLTVL.

This clonotype turned up a few times. V gene TRBV13 combines with J gene TRBJ2-2; 9 bases agree with TRBD1. The trim removed 5 bases at V and 3 bases at J, leaving 13 bases unmatched. Germline V lookup: CDR1 PRHDT, CDR2 FYEKMQ (reference sequence). The CDR3 has 18 residues. CDR3 sequence reads: CASSLRGTGIEDTGELFF. CDR3 DNA: TGTGCCAGCAGCCTACGTGGGACAGGGATCGAGGACACCGGGGAGCTGTTTTTT.

Ten or more counts support this clonotype. V gene TRBV20-1 combines with J gene TRBJ1-1; D is possibly TRBD1 (5 bases). The germline CDR1 and CDR2 sequences are DFQATT and SNEGSKA (reference sequence). The CDR3 spans 14 residues. V gave up 2 bases and J gave up 1 base, with 11 bases separating them. CDR3 in DNA: TGCAGTGCTAGACCAGGGCCGGGGAACACTGAAGCTTTCTTT. Protein product: CSARPGPGNTEAFF.

This clonotype was found a few times. This sequence joins TRBV25-1 and TRBJ2-2, with D possibly matching TRBD1 (6 bases). Germline values: CDR1 MGHDK, CDR2 SYGVNS. This CDR3 is 14 amino acids long. Trimming cost V 4 bases and J 6 bases, with 12 bases left between them. The CDR3 is CASSAHRVAGELFF. CDR3 in DNA: TGTGCCAGCAGTGCGCACAGGGTTGCCGGGGAGCTGTTTTTT.

This clonotype came up many times. The V and J genes are TRBV5-1 and TRBJ1-2; D is possibly TRBD1 (5 bases). This CDR3 spans 13 amino acids. V lost 3 bases and J 4 bases, leaving 10 bases between the germline ends. The germline gives CDR1 SGHRS, CDR2 YFSETQ. The CDR3 DNA sequence: TGCGCCAGCAGCTATAGGGACCTCTATGGCTACACCTTC. It encodes CASSYRDLYGYTF.

The CDR3 region has the DNA TGCAGTGCTAGTGAGAACTCCTATGGCTACACCTTC. Residues: CSASENSYGYTF. This rearrangement joins TRBV20-1 to TRBJ1-2; no clear D gene. Germline CDR1 and CDR2: DFQATT and SNEGSKA (reference sequence). The ends were cut back, 3 bases at V and 4 bases at J, with 9 bases in the middle. The CDR3 runs to 12 residues.

This rearrangement joins TRBV5-6 to TRBJ2-3, with D possibly TRBD1 on 5 matching bases. The CDR3 consists of 14 residues. Per germline, CDR1 SGHDT and CDR2 YYEEEE. Trimming shortened V by 0 bases and J by 4 bases, and 9 bases separated the two germline ends. CDR3 sequence (DNA): TGTGCCAGCAGCTTGGTGGAGACAGCAGATACGCAGTATTTT. Protein product: CASSLVETADTQYF.

V is TRBV28 and J is TRBJ2-4, with 7 bases matching TRBD1. The germline gives CDR1 MDHEN, CDR2 SYDVKM. There are 14 residues in the CDR3. The trim removed 6 bases at V and 10 bases at J, leaving 12 bases unmatched. DNA for the CDR3: TGTGCCAGCAGAAGTACCAGGACAGGTCGAATTCAGTACTTC. This encodes CASRSTRTGRIQYF. Full variable domain (rest looked up from reference TRBV28 and TRBJ2-4): DVKVTQSSRYLVKRTGEKVFLECVQDMDHENMFWYRQDPGLGLRLIYFSYDVKMKEKGDIPEGYSVSREKKERFSLILESASTNQTSMYLCASRSTRTGRIQYFGAGTRLSVL.

This clonotype came up a few times. The rearrangement joins TRBV5-1 to TRBJ2-1, with 7 bases lining up with TRBD2. Germline CDR1 and CDR2: SGHRS and YFSETQ. The CDR3 extends over 15 amino acids. J was trimmed by 7 bases and V by 0 bases; bases with no gene match: 7. The DNA for the CDR3 is TGCGCCAGCAGCTTGGAGCCTAGCGGAATGAATGAGCAGTTCTTC. It is translated as CASSLEPSGMNEQFF.

This clonotype was recorded a few times. The chain employs TRBV20-1 and TRBJ2-2; no reliable D call. The CDR3 is made up of 13 amino acids. Germline V lookup: CDR1 DFQATT, CDR2 SNEGSKA (reference sequence). V shed 6 bases and J shed 7 bases, with 15 bases lying between them. The CDR3 DNA reads TGCAGTGCCCGAGATCGAAGGGTCGGGGAGCTGTTTTTT. Its translation: CSARDRRVGELFF.

The sample holds a few counts of this clonotype. The chain uses TRBV24-1 and TRBJ2-5; 9 bases fit TRBD1. From germline, CDR1 is KGHDR and CDR2 SFDVKD. The CDR3 runs to 15 residues. The J segment lost 5 bases and the V segment lost 4 bases, leaving 7 bases of the junction unmatched. CDR3 in DNA: TGTGCCACCAGTGAACTGGGACAGGGCGGCGAGACCCAGTACTTC. Its protein product is CATSELGQGGETQYF.

This clonotype was seen more than once but under ten times. J is TRBJ1-1 and V is TRBV6-1; D may be TRBD1 (5 bases). Trimming stripped 6 bases from V and 5 bases from J, with 28 bases between. This CDR3 spans 18 amino acids. Germline V gene lookup returns CDR1 MNHNS and CDR2 SASEGT. In nucleotides, the CDR3 is TGTGCCAGCAGGGCCCAGGGCCGTACAGTAGGGCGTCGGACTGAAGCTTTCTTT. This gives the protein CASRAQGRTVGRRTEAFF.

This clonotype was detected a few times. The chain employs TRBV5-1 and TRBJ2-7; D uncertain. The V gene's germline CDR1 is SGHRS and CDR2 YFSETQ. CDR3 length: 13 residues. V lost 0 bases to trimming and J lost 7 bases, with 11 bases between them. CDR3 in amino acids: CASSLAYTGEQYF. The DNA of the CDR3 is TGCGCCAGCAGCTTGGCCTACACCGGGGAGCAGTACTTC. The full variable domain, its missing parts supplied by reference TRBV5-1 and TRBJ2-7, is KAGVTQTPRYLIKTRGQQVTLSCSPISGHRSVSWYQQTPGQGLQFLFEYFSETQRNKGNFPGRFSGRQFSNSRSEMNVSTLELGDSALYLCASSLAYTGEQYFGPGTRLTVT.

This clonotype was counted between two and nine times. The V call is TRBV5-7, the J call TRBJ2-1; D remains ambiguous. TRBV5-7 counts as an open reading frame of uncertain function. The V gene lost 0 bases and the J gene lost 3 bases, with 13 bases spanning the gap. The CDR3 runs 16 residues. The CDR3 loop is CASSLDRSKVYNEQFF. CDR3 bases: TGTGCCAGCAGCTTGGACAGAAGCAAAGTCTACAATGAGCAGTTCTTC.